The following is a T cell receptor beta chain sequence with its context. Its antigen is as yet unknown. These data are taken from a study of cytomegalovirus exposure and HLA in healthy donors. General study results and limits: HLA alleles were associated with roughly 15,000 TCR beta sequences in a later analysis at 0.05 false discovery rate. In a later analysis, V- and J-gene trimming of beta chains associated with a DCLRE1C missense variant, replicated independently. 150 to 200 TCR beta chains were listed as cytomegalovirus-associated.

The V and J ends lost 2 bases and 7 bases respectively, with 13 bases between them. Germline CDR1 SGHNT, CDR2 YYREEE (reference sequence). This CDR3 region has 14 residues. The PCR was carried out with 60 Vbeta primers and 13 Jbeta primers. Method: immunoSEQ multiplex PCR; TCRdb's copy keeps in-frame clones and lacks some. This table holds 120,000 or so clones, roughly 70% found once. This TCR was sampled from a man aged 40-49 years in good health and CMV-seropositive. Sequencing was done on a sample of PBMCs. This chain uses TRBV5-4 with TRBJ1-5, with D possibly TRBD1 on 5 matching bases. The CDR3 DNA reads as TGTGCCAGCAGCTTTTGGGGGGATAGGCAGCCCCAGCATTTT. Translation: CASSFWGDRQPQHF.